A selection of T cell receptor beta chains follows, all from one sample in a study of CD8 T cells in ankylosing spondylitis. Using its own MiXCR run on the 5' RACE reads, TCRdb lists one record per CDR3 protein. The sample has around 770,000 distinct CDR3 sequences, roughly 10% seen once; the top ten hold under 0.6%. The sample was blood, either unsorted or a sorted T cell fraction (not recorded which). The origin of the receptors is a male donor with ankylosing spondylitis. The CDR3 runs from the conserved cysteine through the conserved F or W. Each record gives: J gene, D gene, clone size, V gene, CDR3 DNA, CDR3 protein. D genes are given only for firm matches. Where a row states a size, it is once, few, many or the class of an expanded clone; other rows omit it.

TRBJ2-7,NA,few,TRBV7-2,TGTGCCAGCAGCTTGCCAGCTCAACTGTACTTC,CASSLPAQLYF
TRBJ1-2,NA,NA,TRBV20-1,TGCAGTGCTAGTTCTAGTCCTAGCTATGGCTACACCTTC,CSASSSPSYGYTF
TRBJ2-7,TRBD1,many,TRBV5-1,TGCGCCAGCAGCACGGGGGGACAGGGAAGCGAGCAGTACTTC,CASSTGGQGSEQYF
TRBJ2-3,NA,NA,TRBV18,TGTGCCAGCTCACCAAAACGTACAGCTTTGGCAGATACGCAGTATTTT,CASSPKRTALADTQYF
TRBJ1-5,TRBD1,many,TRBV20-1,TGCAGTGCTGGCAGGGGGAGCGGGCCCCAGCATTTT,CSAGRGSGPQHF
TRBJ2-2,TRBD2,few,TRBV10-3,TGTGCCATCAGTCCCCCGGGGGGGCGAGTCGGGGAGCTGTTTTTT,CAISPPGGRVGELFF
TRBJ2-7,TRBD1,few,TRBV18,TGTGCCAGCTCACCAGCGACAGGGTTACCCTACGAGCAGTACTTC,CASSPATGLPYEQYF
TRBJ2-1,TRBD2,NA,TRBV20-1,TGCAGTGCTAGAACGTTCGGGACTAGCGGGAGAGGTGAGCAGTTCTTC,CSARTFGTSGRGEQFF
TRBJ1-5,NA,few,TRBV7-9,TGTGCCAGCAGCCGTGTGGGCAATCAGCCCCAGCATTTT,CASSRVGNQPQHF
TRBJ2-1,NA,NA,TRBV29-1,TGCAGCGCTATCCGAGGGTCGGGAGCGTTCAATGAGCAGTTCTTC,CSAIRGSGAFNEQFF
TRBJ2-5,TRBD1,many,TRBV20-1,TGCAGTGCCCGTCCGGGACAGAAGTCTGAGACCCAGTACTTC,CSARPGQKSETQYF
TRBJ2-7,NA,few,TRBV5-1,TGCGCCAGCAGCGAATTTCCGACCGACACCTTTGGGGAGCAGTACTTC,CASSEFPTDTFGEQYF
TRBJ2-7,NA,NA,TRBV6-6,TGTGCCAGCACCCTTTCGGCCGCCTACGAGCAGTACTTC,CASTLSAAYEQYF
TRBJ2-3,TRBD2,NA,TRBV7-2,TGTGCCAGCAGCAGGACCGGGACTACAGATACAGATACGCAGTATTTT,CASSRTGTTDTDTQYF
TRBJ1-2,NA,many,TRBV7-2,TGTGCCAGCAGCTTAGCGTTTGGGGGGACCTATGGCTACACCTTC,CASSLAFGGTYGYTF
TRBJ2-1,TRBD2,NA,TRBV12-3/TRBV12-4,TGTGCCAGCAGCAAGACTAGCGGGGGAATCGATGAGCAGTTCTTC,CASSKTSGGIDEQFF
TRBJ2-3,NA,many,TRBV6-1,TGTGCCAGCAGTGATTCAGATACGCAGTATTTT,CASSDSDTQYF
TRBJ2-7,NA,NA,TRBV5-1,TGCGCCAGCAGTCCCAGGGTAGCCTACGAGCAGTACTTC,CASSPRVAYEQYF